Shown below are 21 T cell receptor beta chains from a single sample sequenced in a study of T-cell memory formation after mild COVID-19. A single record per CDR3 protein comes from TCRdb applying MiXCR to the 5' RACE reads. This table holds 110,000 or so distinct CDR3 sequences, about 20% found once. The sample taken for sequencing was PBMCs or a T cell subset sorted from them (not recorded which). These receptors came from a young man who had mild COVID-19 (a few samples of this study predate the infection). Cell type and time point are not known.

The chain links TRBV19 to TRBJ1-1; 9 positions match TRBD1. The trim removed 8 bases at V and 6 bases at J, leaving 7 bases unmatched. This CDR3 contains 13 residues. Germline V gene lookup returns CDR1 LNHDA and CDR2 SQIVND (reference sequence). In nucleotides, the CDR3 is TGTGCCAGTTCGACAGGGGGATTGTCTGAAGCTTTCTTT. It yields the protein CASSTGGLSEAFF.

The J gene is TRBJ1-1, the V gene TRBV20-1; D call uncertain. This CDR3 spans 13 amino acids. V shed 6 bases and J shed 0 bases, with 11 bases lying between them. The germline V gene has CDR1 DFQATT and CDR2 SNEGSKA (reference sequence). CDR3: CSAAQGLNTEAFF. For the CDR3, the DNA is TGCAGTGCCGCACAAGGCTTGAACACTGAAGCTTTCTTT.

The table lists this clonotype with many counts. The chain couples TRBV12-3 or TRBV12-4 to TRBJ2-5; possibly TRBD1 or TRBD2 for D (5 bases each). This CDR3 is built from 15 residues. Trimming stripped 6 bases from V and 5 bases from J, with 19 bases between. The CDR3 nucleotides are TGTGCCAGCAGGGGACGTGACCGGCCCCGGGAGACCCAGTACTTC. Protein product: CASRGRDRPRETQYF.

The chain couples TRBV20-1 to TRBJ2-1; a possible D gene is TRBD2 (5 bases). Trimming removed 0 bases at V and 7 bases at J, with 13 bases between. This CDR3 has 14 amino acids. Per the germline V gene, CDR1 is DFQATT and CDR2 is SNEGSKA (reference sequence). The CDR3: CSARDLAIGNEQFF. CDR3 sequence (DNA): TGCAGTGCTAGAGATCTAGCTATTGGGAATGAGCAGTTCTTC.

The chain joins TRBV6-2 or TRBV6-3 to TRBJ1-1; the D is unclear. This CDR3 is built from 11 residues. The V gene lost 4 bases and the J gene lost 7 bases, with 7 bases spanning the gap. CDR1 MNHEY and CDR2 SVGEGT come from the germline V gene. The CDR3 nucleotides read TGTGCCAGCAGTTTTTCCTTTGAAGCTTTCTTT. This encodes CASSFSFEAFF.

The rearrangement links TRBV9 to TRBJ1-6, with D tentatively TRBD1 (5 bases). This CDR3 is built from 15 residues. V gave up 3 bases and J gave up 7 bases, with 14 bases separating them. Germline CDR1 reads SGDLS; CDR2 reads YYNGEE. The CDR3 region has the DNA TGTGCCAGCAGCGGAGCTCCAGGGTTGAATTCACCCCTCCACTTT. Translating gives CASSGAPGLNSPLHF.

The J gene is TRBJ2-3, the V gene TRBV7-3, with a tentative D call TRBD1 (6 bases). The CDR3 totals 15 residues. Trimming removed 5 bases at V and 1 base at J, with 13 bases between. In germline, CDR1 is SGHTA, CDR2 FQGTGA. CDR3 bases: TGTGCCAGCAGCCCCTTGCCAGGGGGCACAGATACGCAGTATTTT. This encodes CASSPLPGGTDTQYF.

The chain uses TRBV9 and TRBJ2-1, with D perhaps TRBD1 (5 bases). Germline assignment: CDR1 SGDLS and CDR2 YYNGEE. Deletions cut 4 bases from V and 4 bases from J, with 12 bases between. This CDR3 is built from 14 residues. CDR3 sequence (DNA): TGTGCCAGCAGCCCAAGAGACAGATACAATGAGCAGTTCTTC. This encodes CASSPRDRYNEQFF. The whole variable domain, remainder taken from reference TRBV9 and TRBJ2-1, is DSGVTQTPKHLITATGQRVTLRCSPRSGDLSVYWYQQSLDQGLQFLIQYYNGEERAKGNILERFSAQQFPDLHSELNLSSLELGDSALYFCASSPRDRYNEQFFGPGTRLTVL.

The rearrangement uses TRBV4-1 and TRBJ1-1; perhaps TRBD1 as D (5 bases). The germline V gene has CDR1 MGHRA and CDR2 YSYEKL. The CDR3 sequence is 14 residues long. Trimming took 3 bases from V and 4 from J, leaving 12 bases between them. CDR3 amino acids: CASSQGPPATEAFF. CDR3 sequence (DNA): TGCGCCAGCAGCCAGGGACCCCCGGCCACTGAAGCTTTCTTT.

The table lists this clonotype with a few counts. V is TRBV7-9 and J is TRBJ2-3; no reliable D call. V lost 6 bases and J lost 3, with 4 bases in between. CDR1 is SEHNR, CDR2 FQNEAQ, per germline (reference sequence). The CDR3 extends over 11 amino acids. CDR3 nucleotides: TGTGCCAGCAGTGAAACAGATACGCAGTATTTT. Its protein is CASSETDTQYF.

The chain carries TRBV5-1 and TRBJ2-3; D is unclear. Germline V gives CDR1 SGHRS, CDR2 YFSETQ. The V end was cut by 3 bases, the J end by 5 bases, with 10 bases between. CDR3 length equals 13 residues. The CDR3 region has the DNA TGCGCCAGCAGCTCCGGGTCTGGAGATACGCAGTATTTT. It specifies CASSSGSGDTQYF.

The sample holds a few counts of this clonotype. The chain has TRBV9 and TRBJ2-2, with D possibly being TRBD2 (5 bases). CDR1 SGDLS and CDR2 YYNGEE come from the germline V gene. The V end lost 0 bases, the J end lost 6 bases, and 6 bases lay between the germline ends. There are 13 residues in the CDR3. The CDR3 DNA reads as TGTGCCAGCAGCGTAGTCGGGGCCGGGGAGCTGTTTTTT. Its translation: CASSVVGAGELFF.

This clonotype was found many times. V is TRBV6-4 and J is TRBJ2-3, with TRBD2 identical over 10 bases. Germline CDR1 and CDR2: MRHNA and SNTAGT. V shed 10 bases and J 3 bases; nucleotides not matched to a gene: 7. This CDR3 is built from 14 residues. Here the CDR3 reads CATSKRGGTDTQYF. CDR3 DNA: TGTGCCACTTCCAAGCGGGGGGGAACAGATACGCAGTATTTT.

This chain joins TRBV7-8 and TRBJ1-5; no firm D call. The CDR3 has 13 residues. The ends were cut back, 5 bases at V and 7 bases at J, with 12 bases in the middle. CDR1 and CDR2 (germline): SGHVS, FQNEAQ. Here the CDR3 reads CASSGRGSQPQHF. The CDR3 DNA follows: TGTGCCAGCAGCGGCCGGGGTAGCCAGCCCCAGCATTTT.

The chain joins TRBV29-1 to TRBJ2-5; D is unresolved. The V gene lost 4 bases and the J gene lost 2 bases, with 11 bases spanning the gap. Germline CDR1 and CDR2: SQVTM and ANQGSEA. This CDR3 has 13 amino acids. The CDR3 DNA reads as TGCAGCGTTGTAGGGATGCAGCAAGAGACCCAGTACTTC. Amino acid sequence: CSVVGMQQETQYF. The variable domain in full, with the rest retrieved from reference TRBV29-1 and TRBJ2-5, is SAVISQKPSRDICQRGTSLTIQCQVDSQVTMMFWYRQQPGQSLTLIATANQGSEATYESGFVIDKFPISRPNLTFSTLTVSNMSPEDSSIYLCSVVGMQQETQYFGPGTRLLVL.

This chain links TRBV23-1 with TRBJ2-5; TRBD1 agrees at 10 bases. TRBV23-1 is an ORF; its function is uncertain. The trim removed 10 bases at V and 7 bases at J, leaving 18 bases unmatched. The CDR3 totals 16 residues. CDR3 in amino acids: CAKLDRGCADCGTQYF. As DNA, the CDR3 is TGCGCCAAGTTGGACAGGGGGTGTGCCGATTGTGGGACCCAGTACTTC.

This clonotype has only a few counts. The chain recombines TRBV4-1 with TRBJ2-7, with TRBD1 matching 8 bases. CDR1 and CDR2 from the germline V gene are MGHRA and YSYEKL. The V gene end was trimmed by 1 base and the J gene end by 0 bases; junction bases not matched to a gene: 5. CDR3 length equals 16 residues. CDR3 loop: CASSQGLTGGSYEQYF. The CDR3 DNA reads as TGCGCCAGCAGCCAAGGCCTCACAGGGGGCTCCTACGAGCAGTACTTC.

The table lists this clonotype with a few counts. The chain joins TRBV19 to TRBJ2-3; 12 nucleotides align to TRBD1. Per germline, CDR1 LNHDA and CDR2 SQIVND (reference sequence). The V gene end was trimmed by 4 bases and the J gene end by 7 bases; junction bases not matched to a gene: 3. This CDR3 comprises 14 residues. CDR3 nucleotide sequence: TGTGCCAGTAGTAGGGGACAGGGGGCGAATACGCAGTATTTT. Protein sequence: CASSRGQGANTQYF.

This clonotype appeared a few times. The rearrangement links TRBV4-3 to TRBJ2-1; D is possibly TRBD1 or TRBD2 (5 bases each). The CDR3 totals 15 residues. The germline gives CDR1 LGHNA, CDR2 YSLEER. The germline V and J ends were trimmed by 2 bases and 4 bases, with 12 bases remaining between them. This CDR3 is CASSQSWDEYNEQFF. The DNA of the CDR3 is TGCGCCAGCAGCCAATCCTGGGACGAATACAATGAGCAGTTCTTC.

The rearrangement joins TRBV4-1 to TRBJ2-3; D unresolved. V gave up 4 bases and J gave up 6 bases, with 23 bases separating them. Germline V lookup: CDR1 MGHRA, CDR2 YSYEKL. The CDR3 is 17 residues long. The CDR3 sequence is CASSLTPQTEIGDTQYF. Written as DNA, the CDR3 is TGCGCCAGCAGCCTTACCCCCCAAACGGAGATCGGGGATACGCAGTATTTT.

The gene calls are TRBV6-2 or TRBV6-3 and TRBJ2-7; D might be TRBD1 (6 bases). Germline assignment: CDR1 MNHEY and CDR2 SVGEGT. The CDR3 is 20 residues long. Between the trimmed V and J ends, which lost 4 bases and 3 bases, there was a span of 31 bases. In DNA form, the CDR3 reads TGTGCCAGCAGTTTTAGGTCTCTGGAAAGCGCAGGGGCGAGATACTACGAGCAGTACTTC. This codes for CASSFRSLESAGARYYEQYF.